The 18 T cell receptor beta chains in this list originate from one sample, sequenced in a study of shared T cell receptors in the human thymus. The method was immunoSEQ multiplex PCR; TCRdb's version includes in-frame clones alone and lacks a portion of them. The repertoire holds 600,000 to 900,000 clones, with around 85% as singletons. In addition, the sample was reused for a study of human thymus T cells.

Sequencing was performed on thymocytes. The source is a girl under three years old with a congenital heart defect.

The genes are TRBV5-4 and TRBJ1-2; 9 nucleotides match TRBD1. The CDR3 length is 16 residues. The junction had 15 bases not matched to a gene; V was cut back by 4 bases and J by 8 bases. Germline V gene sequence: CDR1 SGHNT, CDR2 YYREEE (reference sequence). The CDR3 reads CASSQGGGDRAWGYTF. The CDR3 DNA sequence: TGTGCCAGCAGCCAAGGGGGCGGGGACAGGGCTTGGGGCTACACCTTC.

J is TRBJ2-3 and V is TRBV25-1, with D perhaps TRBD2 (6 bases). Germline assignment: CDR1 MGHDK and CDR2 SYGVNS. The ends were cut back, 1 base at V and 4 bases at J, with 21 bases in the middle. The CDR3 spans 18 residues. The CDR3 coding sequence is TGTGCCAGCAGTGAATCGCCGAAGTTGGGGGGTCAGCCAGATACGCAGTATTTT. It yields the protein CASSESPKLGGQPDTQYF.

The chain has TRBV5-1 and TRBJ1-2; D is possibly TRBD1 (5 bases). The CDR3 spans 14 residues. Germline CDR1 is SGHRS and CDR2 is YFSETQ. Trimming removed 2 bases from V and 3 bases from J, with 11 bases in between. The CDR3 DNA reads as TGCGCCAGCAGCTTATCAGGGAGGGACTATGGCTACACCTTC. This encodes CASSLSGRDYGYTF.

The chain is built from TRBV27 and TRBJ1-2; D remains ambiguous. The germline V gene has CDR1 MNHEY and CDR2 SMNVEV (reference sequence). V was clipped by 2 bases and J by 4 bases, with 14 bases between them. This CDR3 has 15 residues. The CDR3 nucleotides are TGTGCCAGCAGTTTAAGCTTCCGAGATTCCTATGGCTACACCTTC. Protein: CASSLSFRDSYGYTF.

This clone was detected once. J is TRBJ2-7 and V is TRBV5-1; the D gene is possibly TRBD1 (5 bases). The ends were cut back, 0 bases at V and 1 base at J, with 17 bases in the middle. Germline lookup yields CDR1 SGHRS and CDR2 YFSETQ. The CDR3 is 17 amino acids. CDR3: CASSLGPQQVSSYEQYF. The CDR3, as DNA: TGCGCCAGCAGCTTGGGCCCCCAACAGGTTTCTTCCTACGAGCAGTACTTC.

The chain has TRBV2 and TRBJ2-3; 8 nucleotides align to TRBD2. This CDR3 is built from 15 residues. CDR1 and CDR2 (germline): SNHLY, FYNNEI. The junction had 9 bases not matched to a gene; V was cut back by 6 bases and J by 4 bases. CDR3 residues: CASSGRASRSDTQYF. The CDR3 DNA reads TGTGCCAGCAGCGGGAGGGCTAGCAGGTCAGATACGCAGTATTTT.

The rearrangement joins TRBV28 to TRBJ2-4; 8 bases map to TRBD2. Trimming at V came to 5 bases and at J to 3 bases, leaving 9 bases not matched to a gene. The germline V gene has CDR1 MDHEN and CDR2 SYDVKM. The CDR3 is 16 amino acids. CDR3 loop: CASSLPGGVNKNIQYF. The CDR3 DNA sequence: TGTGCCAGCAGTCTCCCCGGGGGGGTTAACAAAAACATTCAGTACTTC.

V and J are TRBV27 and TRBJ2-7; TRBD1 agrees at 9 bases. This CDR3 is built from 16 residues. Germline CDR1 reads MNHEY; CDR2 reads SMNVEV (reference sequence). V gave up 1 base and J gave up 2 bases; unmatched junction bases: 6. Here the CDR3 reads CASSLWLGQGAYEQYF. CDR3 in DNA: TGTGCCAGCAGTTTATGGTTGGGACAGGGAGCCTACGAGCAGTACTTC.

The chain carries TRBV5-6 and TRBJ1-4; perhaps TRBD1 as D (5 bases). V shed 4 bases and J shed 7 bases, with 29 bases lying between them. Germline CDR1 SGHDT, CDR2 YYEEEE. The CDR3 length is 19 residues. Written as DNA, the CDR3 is TGTGCCAGCAGCCTCCGTGGATACTATGGACACGTTGGGTGTGAAAAACTGTTTTTT. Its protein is CASSLRGYYGHVGCEKLFF.

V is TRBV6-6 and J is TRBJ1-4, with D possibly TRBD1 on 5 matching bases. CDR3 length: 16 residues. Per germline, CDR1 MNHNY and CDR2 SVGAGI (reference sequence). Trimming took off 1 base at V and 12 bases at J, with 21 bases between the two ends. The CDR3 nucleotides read TGTGCCAGCAGTTACTGGATTACAGGAGTAGTGGGTCAACTGTTTTTT. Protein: CASSYWITGVVGQLFF.

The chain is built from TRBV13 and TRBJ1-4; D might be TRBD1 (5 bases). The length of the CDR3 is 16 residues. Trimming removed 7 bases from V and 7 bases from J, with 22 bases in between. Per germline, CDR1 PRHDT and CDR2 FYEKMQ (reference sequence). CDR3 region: CASTDGGGGRFEKLFF. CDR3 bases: TGTGCCAGCACCGACGGCGGGGGTGGAAGGTTTGAAAAACTGTTTTTT.

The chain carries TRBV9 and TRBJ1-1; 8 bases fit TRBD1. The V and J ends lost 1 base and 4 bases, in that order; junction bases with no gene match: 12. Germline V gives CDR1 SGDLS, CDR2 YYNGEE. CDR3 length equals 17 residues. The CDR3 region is CASSVSGDRLRSTEAFF. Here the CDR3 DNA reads TGTGCCAGCAGCGTATCGGGGGACAGGCTCCGAAGCACTGAAGCTTTCTTT.

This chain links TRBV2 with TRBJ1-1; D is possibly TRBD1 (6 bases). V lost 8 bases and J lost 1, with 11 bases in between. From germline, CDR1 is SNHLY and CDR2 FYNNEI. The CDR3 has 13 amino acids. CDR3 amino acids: CASPGHRNTEAFF. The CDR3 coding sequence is TGTGCCAGCCCGGGACACCGGAACACTGAAGCTTTCTTT.

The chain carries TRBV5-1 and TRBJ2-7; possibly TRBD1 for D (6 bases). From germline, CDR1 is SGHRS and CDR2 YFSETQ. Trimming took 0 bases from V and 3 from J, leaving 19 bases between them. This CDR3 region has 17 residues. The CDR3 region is CASSLGSPQGSGYEQYF. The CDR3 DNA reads TGCGCCAGCAGCTTGGGTTCCCCACAGGGATCCGGCTACGAGCAGTACTTC.

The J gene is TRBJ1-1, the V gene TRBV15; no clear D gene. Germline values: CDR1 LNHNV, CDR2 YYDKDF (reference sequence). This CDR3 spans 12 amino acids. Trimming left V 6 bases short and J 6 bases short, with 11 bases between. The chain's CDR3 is CATRNLYAEAFF. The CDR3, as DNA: TGTGCCACCAGGAACTTGTACGCTGAAGCTTTCTTT.

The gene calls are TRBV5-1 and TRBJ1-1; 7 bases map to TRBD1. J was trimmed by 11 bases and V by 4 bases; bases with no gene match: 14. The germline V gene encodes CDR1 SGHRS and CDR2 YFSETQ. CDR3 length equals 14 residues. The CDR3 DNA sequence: TGCGCCAGCAGCCCAAACGGACAGGCCTCCCCCGCTTTCTTT. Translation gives CASSPNGQASPAFF. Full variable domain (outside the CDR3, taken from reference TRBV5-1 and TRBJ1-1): KAGVTQTPRYLIKTRGQQVTLSCSPISGHRSVSWYQQTPGQGLQFLFEYFSETQRNKGNFPGRFSGRQFSNSRSEMNVSTLELGDSALYLCASSPNGQASPAFFGQGTRLTVV.

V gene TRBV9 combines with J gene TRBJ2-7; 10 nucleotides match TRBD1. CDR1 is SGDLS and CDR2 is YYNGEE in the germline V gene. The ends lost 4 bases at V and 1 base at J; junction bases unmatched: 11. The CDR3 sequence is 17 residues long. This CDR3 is CASSLHPGDRGSYEQYF. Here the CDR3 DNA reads TGTGCCAGCAGCTTACACCCGGGGGACAGGGGTTCCTACGAGCAGTACTTC.

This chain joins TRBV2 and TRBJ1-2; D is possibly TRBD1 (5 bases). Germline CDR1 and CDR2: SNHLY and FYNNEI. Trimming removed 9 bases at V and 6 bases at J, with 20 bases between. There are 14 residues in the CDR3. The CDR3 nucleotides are TGTGCCAGTACCCTGTGCGGGGCTGGCGATGGCTACACCTTC. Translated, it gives CASTLCGAGDGYTF.